Listed here are 12 T cell receptor beta chains from one sample, sequenced in a study of CD8 T cells in ankylosing spondylitis (TCRdb year 2017). The protocol used for the library was 5' RACE. TCRdb lists the instrument as Illumina HiSeq 2500. The public reads were reanalyzed by TCRdb: fastp trimming at Q25, MiXCR alignment, in-frame beta chains only. Rows merge per CDR3 protein into single entries with the most common DNA and genes. The sample records under 400,000 distinct CDR3 sequences, around 10% of which are singletons. The ten largest make up roughly a tenth of the sample. Sequenced material: blood, either unsorted or a sorted T cell fraction (not recorded which). All receptors come from a female donor with ankylosing spondylitis or in good health (not recorded which).

This chain joins TRBV7-9 and TRBJ2-2, with 12 positions matching TRBD2. Germline assignment: CDR1 SEHNR and CDR2 FQNEAQ (reference sequence). The CDR3 loop spans 17 amino acids. With V trimmed by 4 bases and J by 0 bases, 3 bases remained unmatched. The CDR3 loop reads CASSWTSGAANTGELFF. Written as DNA, the CDR3 is TGTGCCAGCAGCTGGACTAGCGGGGCGGCGAACACCGGGGAGCTGTTTTTT.

The chain uses TRBV30 and TRBJ2-5; TRBD1 matches at 9 bases. CDR1 is GTSNPN and CDR2 is SVGIG in the germline V gene (reference sequence). After removal of 0 bases from V and 3 bases from J, the junction contained 2 bases not matched to a gene. The CDR3 extends over 14 amino acids. The CDR3 coding sequence is TGTGCCTGGAGTGTGGGGACAGGGAAAGAGACCCAGTACTTC. Translating gives CAWSVGTGKETQYF.

This clonotype was detected ten times or more. The gene calls are TRBV5-1 and TRBJ1-5; D is ambiguous. CDR1 SGHRS and CDR2 YFSETQ come from the germline V gene. The CDR3 is 17 amino acids. V lost 1 base and J lost 4, with 18 bases in between. CDR3 in amino acids: CASSLSPVAGRNQPQHF. CDR3 coding DNA: TGCGCCAGCAGCTTGTCCCCAGTAGCCGGTCGTAATCAGCCCCAGCATTTT.

Ten or more counts support this clonotype. The gene calls are TRBV29-1 and TRBJ2-1; a possible D gene is TRBD2 (6 bases). This CDR3 is 12 amino acids long. Germline loops: CDR1 SQVTM, CDR2 ANQGSEA. V gave up 0 bases and J gave up 9 bases, with 9 bases separating them. The CDR3 coding sequence is TGCAGCGTTGAAGAAGGGGAGGTTGAGCAGTTCTTC. As protein: CSVEEGEVEQFF.

This clonotype was counted a few times. The chain joins TRBV30 to TRBJ2-5, with 10 bases matching TRBD1. The CDR3 is 14 residues long. V shed 2 bases, J shed 5 bases, and the junction held 5 bases outside the gene matches. In germline, CDR1 is GTSNPN, CDR2 SVGIG (reference sequence). CDR3: CAWSIGTGVETQYF. CDR3 in DNA: TGTGCCTGGAGTATCGGGACAGGGGTGGAGACCCAGTACTTC.

This clonotype was detected ten times or more. The V and J genes are TRBV20-1 and TRBJ2-2; D possibly corresponds to TRBD2 (6 bases). The V gene's germline CDR1 is DFQATT and CDR2 SNEGSKA (reference sequence). The V gene lost 8 bases and the J gene lost 6 bases, with 10 bases spanning the gap. The CDR3 is 11 amino acids. The CDR3 reads CSTGSAGELFF. The DNA for the CDR3 is TGCAGTACCGGGAGTGCCGGGGAGCTGTTTTTT.

This clonotype occurred a few times. The gene calls are TRBV5-4 and TRBJ1-4, with D possibly being TRBD1 (5 bases). Germline CDR1 is SGHNT and CDR2 is YYREEE (reference sequence). V lost 4 bases to trimming and J lost 6 bases, with 13 bases between them. The CDR3 loop spans 14 amino acids. CDR3 nucleotide sequence: TGTGCCAGCAGCCTCGGGGCGAAGGATGAAAAACTGTTTTTT. Its protein is CASSLGAKDEKLFF.

V is TRBV28 and J is TRBJ2-2; 10 bases match TRBD2. Germline CDR1 and CDR2: MDHEN and SYDVKM. This CDR3 is 17 amino acids long. V was pared by 4 bases and J by 2 bases, with 7 bases of the junction left unmatched. CDR3 sequence reads: CASSSPRTSGNTGELFF. Here the CDR3 DNA reads TGTGCCAGCAGTTCCCCCCGGACTAGCGGTAACACCGGGGAGCTGTTTTTT.

This clonotype was observed many times. The chain links TRBV7-8 to TRBJ2-5; D is uncertain. Germline CDR1 SGHVS, CDR2 FQNEAQ. Trimming shortened V by 4 bases and J by 1 base, and 16 bases separated the two germline ends. The CDR3 totals 16 residues. In nucleotides, the CDR3 is TGTGCCAGCAGCTCCCCCTCAGGACGGCCCCAAGAGACCCAGTACTTC. This sequence encodes CASSSPSGRPQETQYF.

This rearrangement joins TRBV20-1 to TRBJ2-7; 11 bases are shared with TRBD2. Germline V lookup: CDR1 DFQATT, CDR2 SNEGSKA (reference sequence). This CDR3 spans 16 amino acids. V was clipped by 5 bases and J by 5 bases; unmatched bases: 14. The CDR3 loop reads CSARRPIAGGPHEQYF. CDR3 DNA sequence: TGCAGTGCTCGTCGCCCGATAGCGGGAGGGCCCCACGAGCAGTACTTC.

This clonotype showed up just a few times. The chain has TRBV20-1 and TRBJ2-5, with D possibly being TRBD1 (6 bases). Germline V lookup: CDR1 DFQATT, CDR2 SNEGSKA (reference sequence). V gave up 2 bases and J gave up 5 bases, with 21 bases separating them. This CDR3 comprises 16 residues. The CDR3 DNA follows: TGCAGTGCTAGAACCTCTCGGGACATTATGGTGGAGACCCAGTACTTC. Its protein product is CSARTSRDIMVETQYF.

The gene calls are TRBV29-1 and TRBJ2-1; 7 nucleotides align to TRBD1. The CDR3 runs 13 residues. Looked up from germline, CDR1 is SQVTM and CDR2 is ANQGSEA. The V segment lost 1 base and the J segment 10 bases; nucleotides outside the gene matches: 7. The CDR3 protein is CSVEANRGTEQFF. Written as DNA, the CDR3 is TGCAGCGTTGAAGCCAACAGGGGAACCGAGCAGTTCTTC.